This is a list of T cell receptor beta chains from one sample in a study of identical twins. In TCRdb, the 5' RACE reads were re-called with MiXCR into one record per CDR3 protein. The data show under 450,000 distinct CDR3 sequences, with about 18% seen just once and roughly 12% held by the top ten. Sequenced input: naive T cells sorted from blood. The receptors stem from a man aged 45-65 years in good health. Both conserved end residues are part of each CDR3. A D gene is named only where the DNA matches it firmly. Expanded clones get a size class; other rows say once, few or many, or leave the size out.

. | TRBD2 | TRBJ2-1 | TRBV19 | TGTGCCAGTAGTATTTCGCTAGCGGGAGTCAATGAGCAGTTCTTC | CASSISLAGVNEQFF
few | TRBD1 | TRBJ1-5 | TRBV9 | TGTGCCAGCAGCGTAGATGGGACAGCAAATCAGCCCCAGCATTTT | CASSVDGTANQPQHF
few | . | TRBJ1-1 | TRBV5-6 | TGTGCCAGCAGTGCTAAGGGGTTAATGAACACTGAAGCTTTCTTT | CASSAKGLMNTEAFF
many | TRBD2 | TRBJ2-1 | TRBV20-1 | TGCAGTGCCCAAGCGGGAGCAACCTACAATGAGCAGTTCTTC | CSAQAGATYNEQFF
many | . | TRBJ2-3 | TRBV29-1 | TGCAGCGTTGAGCGAGACGAGGCAGATACGCAGTATTTT | CSVERDEADTQYF
many | . | TRBJ1-1 | TRBV5-6 | TGTGCCAGCAGCGCTCGACAAGGTAATGAAGCTTTCTTT | CASSARQGNEAFF
. | TRBD2 | TRBJ2-1 | TRBV4-2 | TGTGCCAGCAGCCAAGAGGGACTAGCGACCAATGAGCAGTTCTTC | CASSQEGLATNEQFF
. | . | TRBJ2-7 | TRBV6-2/TRBV6-3 | TGTGCCAGCAGCCCGGAAGGGGAGCAGTACTTC | CASSPEGEQYF
. | . | TRBJ2-7 | TRBV7-2 | TGTGCCAGCAGCTTAGAGAAGACGGTAACCTACGAGCAGTACTTC | CASSLEKTVTYEQYF
. | . | TRBJ1-1 | TRBV9 | TGTGCCAGCAGCGCACCGATCGGAGACCCTGAAGCTTTCTTT | CASSAPIGDPEAFF
. | TRBD1 | TRBJ2-7 | TRBV5-1 | TGCGCCAGCAGCACCGGACAGGGAAATTTCGAGCAGTACTTC | CASSTGQGNFEQYF
. | . | TRBJ2-3 | TRBV20-1 | TGCAGTGCTAGGACTAGTTTTCAGGCAGATACGCAGTATTTT | CSARTSFQADTQYF
many | TRBD2 | TRBJ2-1 | TRBV10-3 | TGTGCCATCAGTGAGCCGGGACTAGGGAACCAAAAACGTCAAAATGAGCAGTTCTTC | CAISEPGLGNQKRQNEQFF
. | . | TRBJ2-1 | TRBV20-1 | TGCAGTGCTTCGCCGGTGGCTAATGAGCAGTTCTTC | CSASPVANEQFF
. | . | TRBJ2-5 | TRBV15 | TGTGCCACCAGCAGAGACAAGCGGTCCCAAGAGACCCAGTACTTC | CATSRDKRSQETQYF
. | . | TRBJ2-2 | TRBV10-3 | TGTGCCATCAGTGATTCAACATCTACCGCGAACACCGGGGAGCTGTTTTTT | CAISDSTSTANTGELFF
many | TRBD1 | TRBJ2-5 | TRBV12-3/TRBV12-4 | TGTGCCAGCAGCTCCGGGACAGGACAAGAGACCCAGTACTTC | CASSSGTGQETQYF
. | . | TRBJ1-5 | TRBV15 | TGTGCCACCAGCAGAGGTTGGGGGAGCCAGCCCCAGCATTTT | CATSRGWGSQPQHF
few | . | TRBJ2-3 | TRBV5-6 | TGTGCCAGCAGCTTGTCCGGGAGCAACACAGATACGCAGTATTTT | CASSLSGSNTDTQYF
. | TRBD1 | TRBJ1-4 | TRBV7-8 | TGTGCCAGCAGCCAAACAAGGGACAGACGGGATGAAAAACTGTTTTTT | CASSQTRDRRDEKLFF
many | . | TRBJ1-6 | TRBV6-1 | TGTGCCAGCAGTCCCCCCTCGGGAGGGAATTCACCCCTCCACTTT | CASSPPSGGNSPLHF
. | TRBD2 | TRBJ2-1 | TRBV5-1 | TGCGCCAGCAGCTTGGAGTCTAGCGGGACGCGGTTAAGCTCCTACAATGAGCAGTTCTTC | CASSLESSGTRLSSYNEQFF
many | TRBD1 | TRBJ1-2 | TRBV24-1 | TGTGCCACCAGTCAGCCGGGGACAGCAAAAAATGGCTACACCTTC | CATSQPGTAKNGYTF
few | . | TRBJ2-2 | TRBV7-8 | TGTGCCAGCAGCTCGACCGGGACAACGAACACCGGGGAGCTGTTTTTT | CASSSTGTTNTGELFF
. | . | TRBJ2-5 | TRBV25-1 | TGTGCCAGCAGTGATTTGGGGGGCGAGACCCAGTACTTC | CASSDLGGETQYF
few | . | TRBJ1-1 | TRBV20-1 | TGCAGTGCTAGTCGGCGGGGAAGATGGTTGGCTGAAGCTTTCTTT | CSASRRGRWLAEAFF
many | TRBD2 | TRBJ2-7 | TRBV10-3 | TGTGCCATCAGTGCTGCTAGCGGGAGAACTTACGAGCAGTACTTC | CAISAASGRTYEQYF
few | . | TRBJ1-1 | TRBV18 | TGTGCCAGCTCACCACCCTCAGTGAACACTGAAGCTTTCTTT | CASSPPSVNTEAFF
. | TRBD2 | TRBJ2-1 | TRBV20-1 | TGCAGTGCTCCAACTAGCGGGGGGGCCTACAATGAGCAGTTCTTC | CSAPTSGGAYNEQFF
. | . | TRBJ2-2 | TRBV20-1 | TGCAGTGCTACCAGGGCGACCGGGGAGCTGTTTTTT | CSATRATGELFF
. | TRBD2 | TRBJ2-3 | TRBV6-5 | TGTGCCAGCAGCTACACCGGGACTAGCTCAGATACGCAGTATTTT | CASSYTGTSSDTQYF
many | . | TRBJ1-2 | TRBV7-9 | TGTGCCAGCAGCCTAAACTATGGCTACACCTTC | CASSLNYGYTF
. | TRBD2 | TRBJ2-1 | TRBV5-1 | TGCGCCAGCAGCTTGGGGGCCCGGGGGGGCCACAATGAGCAGTTCTTC | CASSLGARGGHNEQFF
few | TRBD2 | TRBJ2-5 | TRBV4-3 | TGCGCCAGCAGCCAAGATCGGAGCGGGGGGAAGGAGACCCAGTACTTC | CASSQDRSGGKETQYF
. | . | TRBJ2-3 | TRBV5-6 | TGTGCCAGCAGCCGGACTATCCGCACAGATACGCAGTATTTT | CASSRTIRTDTQYF
many | . | TRBJ2-7 | TRBV14 | TGTGCCAGCAGCCAAGTCCACGAGCAGTACTTC | CASSQVHEQYF
. | . | TRBJ2-7 | TRBV20-1 | TGCAGTGCACCCGACGGAGGATGGTACTCCTACGAGCAGTACTTC | CSAPDGGWYSYEQYF
few | TRBD1 | TRBJ2-3 | TRBV9 | TGTGCCAGCAGCGTAGGGGGACAGGGGGCGGATACGCAGTATTTT | CASSVGGQGADTQYF